This T cell receptor (beta chain) derives from a study of regulatory T cells in long-lasting Graves disease (dated by TCRdb to the early 2020s). About the study as a whole: Persistent Graves' disease meant more than 5 years of antithyroid drug treatment with TSH receptor autoantibodies that stayed positive. Peripheral blood TCR sequencing and RNA sequencing compared persistent Graves' disease patients with newly diagnosed Graves' disease patients. The study took place in China and was registered as a clinical trial. A total of about 35 samples underwent TCR sequencing, from about 13 patients with persistent Graves' disease and some 20 patients with newly diagnosed Graves' disease. In the clinical cohort, patients with persistent Graves' disease had used antithyroid drugs for an average of about 10 years.

The CDR3 measures 14 amino acids from cysteine to phenylalanine. Only the CDR3 portion is preserved as DNA: 42 bases, with reading frame beginning at the first base. V was cut back by 3 bases and J by 3 bases, leaving a gap of 9 bases between them. The germline V gene (reference sequence) yields MNHEY for CDR1 and SMNVEV for CDR2. Libraries came from multiplex PCR. Sequencing relied on an Illumina HiSeq 4000. TCR beta libraries were built with iRepertoire HTBI primers and Arm-PCR amplification of CDR3 regions. Before sequencing, the PCR products underwent gel purification. As for how the authors treated the data: A total of 60 to 80 TRBV and approximately 15 TRBJ segments were identified across samples and were used for gene usage analysis of CDR3 amino acid clonotypes. COPE and FqMerger were used to merge the filtered high-quality paired reads into contigs. BLAST was used to align contigs to IMGT TRBV, TRBD and TRBJ reference genes, and CDR3 was defined according to IMGT. Clonotypes above 0.1% frequency were classified as highly expanded clones. Repertoire diversity was measured by Shannon entropy, and V-J evenness by the Gini coefficient. Clonotypes shared by more than one individual were considered public. The raw public reads went through TCRdb reprocessing: fastp at Q25, MiXCR clone calling, in-frame beta chains kept. Rows matching on CDR3 protein sequence are summarized as one entry with the most common DNA and genes. TCRdb, not the original authors, processed these V and J calls. Present in this sample are roughly 300,000 distinct CDR3 sequences, 20% to 25% of which were seen just once. Around three fifths of the sample belongs to the ten largest clones.

Per the publication, the time point label means: persistent/refractory GD, antithyroid drugs over 5 years with positive TRAb. RNA was extracted from PBMCs in TRIzol for both TCR sequencing and RNA sequencing. The diagnosis of Graves' disease was made according to American Thyroid Association guidelines. The patients came from an endocrinology department in Xi'an, China. Each patient gave about 10 milliliters of peripheral blood, collected in an EDTA anticoagulant tube. PBMCs were isolated by Ficoll Paque Plus density gradient separation without further T cell sorting. An Agilent 2100 Bioanalyzer and agarose gel were used to assess RNA quality, and a NanoDrop 2000 was used to measure RNA concentration. This clonotype showed up just a few times. This receptor's antigen is unknown. Per-base quality was not reported, and no clone a single base away is much larger than it. What the research found in general, with its limitations: More public clonotypes were shared among persistent patients (roughly 2,700) than among newly diagnosed patients (966). Compared with newly diagnosed patients, persistent Graves' disease patients had lower TCR Shannon entropy and fewer highly expanded clones, which suggests clonal expansion. The authors noted that the small sample size was a limitation that may lower accuracy. Persistent disease showed preferential use of TRBV28, TRBJ1-2 and TRBJ2-5, whereas newly diagnosed disease favored TRBV20-1 and TRBJ2-1. Only peripheral blood was studied, because thyroid tissue, the primary lesion, was inaccessible. Only the TCR beta chain was sequenced and analyzed.

The sample consisted of peripheral blood mononuclear cells (PBMCs), taken when the disease was refractory, from a patient treated with antithyroid drugs. The sequence links TRBV27 to TRBJ2-1, with the D gene too uncertain to name. This TCR was recovered from a female donor with Graves disease. The DNA sequence is given as TGTGCCAGCAGTTTGGGTAGCAGCTACAATGAGCAGTTCTTC. This gives the protein CASSLGSSYNEQFF.